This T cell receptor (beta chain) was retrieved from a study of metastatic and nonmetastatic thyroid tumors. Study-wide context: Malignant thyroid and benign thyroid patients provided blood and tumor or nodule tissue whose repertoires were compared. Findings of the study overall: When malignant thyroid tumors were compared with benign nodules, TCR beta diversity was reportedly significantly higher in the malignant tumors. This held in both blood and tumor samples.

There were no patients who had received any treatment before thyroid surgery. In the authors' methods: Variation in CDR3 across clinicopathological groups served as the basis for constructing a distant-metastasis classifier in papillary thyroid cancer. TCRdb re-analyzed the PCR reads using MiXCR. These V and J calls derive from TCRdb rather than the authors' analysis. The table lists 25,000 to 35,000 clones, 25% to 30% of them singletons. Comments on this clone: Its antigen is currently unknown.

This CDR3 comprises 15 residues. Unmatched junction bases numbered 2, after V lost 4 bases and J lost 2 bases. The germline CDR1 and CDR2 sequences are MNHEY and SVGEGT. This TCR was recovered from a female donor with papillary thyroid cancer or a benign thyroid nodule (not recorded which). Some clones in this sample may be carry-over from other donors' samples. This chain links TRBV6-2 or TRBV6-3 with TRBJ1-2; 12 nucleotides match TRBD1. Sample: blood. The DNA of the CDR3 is TGTGCCAGCAGTTGGGACAGGGGGCGAAACTATGGCTACACCTTC. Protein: CASSWDRGRNYGYTF.